The rows below give T cell receptor beta chains drawn from one sample of a study of memory B cells and T cells in multiple sclerosis. The assay was immunoSEQ multiplex PCR, and TCRdb's table has in-frame clones only and misses some. Among around 7,600 clones, under 60% were seen once, and the ten largest hold approximately 33%. Sequencing was done on a sample of memory (CD45RO+) CD8+ T cells from blood. Every receptor here comes from a human donor with multiple sclerosis. Each CDR3 is given with its conserved first and last residue. D genes are given only for firm matches. Clone size is shown for a subset of rows, as once, few, many or a class of expanded clone.

j_gene	v_gene	d_gene	abundance	CDR3nt	CDR3aa
TRBJ2-3	TRBV9	.	.	TGTGCCAGCAGCGTAGACGGCGGGGGCACAGATACGCAGTATTTT	CASSVDGGGTDTQYF
TRBJ1-3	TRBV18	.	few	TGTGCCAGCTCAACCCAGGAGACTAGCTCTGGAAACACCATATATTTT	CASSTQETSSGNTIYF
TRBJ2-6	TRBV21-1	.	.	TGTGCCAGCAGCCAAAGGAGGGGTTTTGGGGCCAACGTCCTGACTTTC	CASSQRRGFGANVLTF
TRBJ2-1	TRBV7-2	TRBD2	.	TGTGCCAGCAGCTTAGGGACTAGCGGCTACAATGAGCAGTTCTTC	CASSLGTSGYNEQFF
TRBJ1-5	TRBV6-1	TRBD1	.	TGTGCCAGCAGTGAACCGGGACAGGGCCATCAGCCCCAGCATTTT	CASSEPGQGHQPQHF
TRBJ1-1	TRBV2	.	once	TGTGCCAGCACCCAGGGGATGTTCACTGAAGCTTTCTTT	CASTQGMFTEAFF
TRBJ1-1	TRBV19	.	.	TGTGCCAGTAGTATAAGACAGGTGAACACTGAAGCTTTCTTT	CASSIRQVNTEAFF
TRBJ2-1	TRBV19	TRBD1	.	TGTGCCAGTAGGGCCGAAAGGACAGGGTTTGGAGAGCAGTTCTTC	CASRAERTGFGEQFF
TRBJ2-7	TRBV11-2	.	few	TGTGCCAGCAGCGTAGGGCCAGGATCTTCCTACGAGCAGTACTTC	CASSVGPGSSYEQYF
TRBJ1-1	TRBV7-9	.	.	TGTGCCAGCAGCAAAGCCCAGGGGTTGATGACTGAAGCTTTCTTT	CASSKAQGLMTEAFF
TRBJ2-4	TRBV5-1	.	.	TGCGCCAGCAAGATCGGGTTAGGCAAAAACATTCAGTACTTC	CASKIGLGKNIQYF
TRBJ2-3	TRBV9	.	few	TGTGCCAGCAGCGTGGGCGGGATGGGAGATACGCAGTATTTT	CASSVGGMGDTQYF
TRBJ1-1	TRBV7-9	TRBD1	.	TGTGCCAGCAGCTTAGTGCAGGGGGCAACTGAAGCTTTCTTT	CASSLVQGATEAFF
TRBJ1-5	TRBV2	.	.	TGTGCCAGCAGTGAAGCGCTTATAGAGCAAAGCAATCAGCCCCAGCATTTT	CASSEALIEQSNQPQHF
TRBJ1-2	TRBV23-1	TRBD1	.	TGCGCCAGCCGGCCCCGCAATGGACAGGTCCATCCCCCGGAGGACGGCTACACCTTC	CASRPRNGQVHPPEDGYTF
TRBJ2-2	TRBV4-1	.	.	TGCGCCAGCAGCCATCCAGACTCGTACACCGGGGAGCTGTTTTTT	CASSHPDSYTGELFF
TRBJ2-7	TRBV29-1	.	.	TGCAGCGTTGAAGTGAGCTACGAGCAGTACTTC	CSVEVSYEQYF
TRBJ2-6	TRBV5-1	.	once	TGCGCCAGCAGCTTGGGAAAAAAACAGGGTTCTGGGGCCAACGTCCTGACTTTC	CASSLGKKQGSGANVLTF
TRBJ2-6	TRBV30	.	few	TGTGCCTGGAGTGTACCGGCAGGGCATGGGGCCCACGTCCTGACTTTC	CAWSVPAGHGAHVLTF
TRBJ2-1	TRBV18	TRBD1	.	TGTGCCAGCTCACCTCCGACAGGGGGGAATGAGCAGTTCTTC	CASSPPTGGNEQFF
TRBJ1-1	TRBV28	TRBD1	.	TGTGCCAGCAGTCCCCCGGGACAGGGGGCTATTGAAGCTTTCTTT	CASSPPGQGAIEAFF
TRBJ1-2	TRBV13	.	few	TGTGCCAGCAGACCTCAAGCTTTGGCGGCGGGCTACACCTTC	CASRPQALAAGYTF
TRBJ2-1	TRBV2	TRBD1	.	TGTGCCAGCTGGGGACAGGGTGTGGATGAGCAGTTCTTC	CASWGQGVDEQFF
TRBJ2-1	TRBV7-9	TRBD2	.	TGTGCCAGCAGCTTAGGGGAGTCGGCGGGAGGGTTAAATGATGAGCAGTTCTTC	CASSLGESAGGLNDEQFF
TRBJ2-3	TRBV6-9	.	.	TGTGCCAGTTCGGTCCTTGAGGGCACAGATACGCAGTATTTT	CASSVLEGTDTQYF
TRBJ2-3	TRBV29-1	.	.	TGCAGCGTTGGGCTCACCCTGAGCACAGATACGCAGTATTTT	CSVGLTLSTDTQYF
TRBJ1-2	TRBV7-9	TRBD1	.	TGTGCCAGCAGCGAAGACAGGGGGGACTATGGCTACACCTTC	CASSEDRGDYGYTF
TRBJ2-7	TRBV28	.	.	TGTGCCAGCAGTTTAGGATCAGGAATCCCCTACGAGCAGTACTTC	CASSLGSGIPYEQYF
TRBJ2-7	TRBV2	.	.	TGTGCCAGCATCCTGGAAGGGGACTCCTACGAGCAGTACTTC	CASILEGDSYEQYF
TRBJ2-1	TRBV27	.	once	TGTGCCAGCAGTTTATCGAGGGACTTGCGTAGGGAGCAGTTCTTC	CASSLSRDLRREQFF
TRBJ1-6	TRBV28	.	.	TGTGCCAGCAGACCCGAACAGGGTGAGAGTAATTCACCCCTCCACTTT	CASRPEQGESNSPLHF
TRBJ2-3	TRBV27	.	few	TGTGCCAGCAGTCCCGGGAGATACACAGATACGCAGTATTTT	CASSPGRYTDTQYF
TRBJ1-1	TRBV28	.	.	TGTGCCAGCAGCTGGGTGAACAGTGAAGCTTTCTTT	CASSWVNSEAFF
TRBJ1-2	TRBV11-2	TRBD1	.	TGTGCCAGCAGCTTAGATAGGGGGCCGGGTGGCTACACCTTC	CASSLDRGPGGYTF
TRBJ1-5	TRBV7-9	TRBD1	.	TGTGCCAGCAGCACCCAGGGACAGGGAACGGGGGTTAGCAATCAGCCCCAGCATTTT	CASSTQGQGTGVSNQPQHF
TRBJ2-3	TRBV10-2	.	.	TGCGCCAGCAGTGTAGGCAGCGGAGCCTCCACAGATACGCAGTATTTT	CASSVGSGASTDTQYF
TRBJ2-2	TRBV28	.	.	TGTGCCAGCAGTTTCCCGGGAGAGATGGCCGGGGAGCTGTTTTTT	CASSFPGEMAGELFF
TRBJ2-7	TRBV11-1	TRBD2	.	TGTGCCAGCAGCTTAGACCTACTAGCGGGGGAAAACGAGCAGTACTTC	CASSLDLLAGENEQYF
TRBJ2-7	TRBV11-2	TRBD1	large	TGTGCCAGCAGGGGGACAGGGGGGACCTACGAGCAGTACTTC	CASRGTGGTYEQYF
TRBJ2-1	TRBV6-1	.	few	TGTGCCATCAGTGAGATAGGACAGACTACAACCTACAATGAGCAGTTCTTC	CAISEIGQTTTYNEQFF
TRBJ2-3	TRBV4-1	TRBD2	few	TGCGCCAGCAGCCATAGCGGGGGGCCAGATACGCAGTATTTT	CASSHSGGPDTQYF
TRBJ2-2	TRBV29-1	.	once	TGCAGCGTTCCGACTTACACCGGGGAGCTGTTTTTT	CSVPTYTGELFF
TRBJ2-7	TRBV19	.	.	TGTGCCAGTAGTGTAACAGACATGGTGGGGGGTGAGCAGTACTTC	CASSVTDMVGGEQYF
TRBJ2-2	TRBV6-1	TRBD2	.	TGTGCCAGCAGTGACCTAGCGGGGGCCATACTACAAAACACCGGGGAGCTGTTTTTT	CASSDLAGAILQNTGELFF
TRBJ1-1	TRBV27	.	.	TGTGCCAGCAGTTTACAGCCCATCGGCAGGGATCAAAAAGCTTTCTTT	CASSLQPIGRDQKAFF
TRBJ1-1	TRBV28	.	few	TGTGCCAGCAGTTCGGAACCAGGGGTAACTGAAGCTTTCTTT	CASSSEPGVTEAFF
TRBJ1-2	TRBV6-1	TRBD1	.	TGTGCCAGCAGGACCGGGACAGGGTTCTATGGCTACACCTTC	CASRTGTGFYGYTF
TRBJ1-1	TRBV2	.	.	TGTGCCAGCAGTGAAGACAGGGTGAACACTGAAGCTTTCTTT	CASSEDRVNTEAFF
TRBJ1-5	TRBV4-1	TRBD1	.	TGCGCCAGCAGCGAGGACAGGGATAATCAGCCCCAGCATTTT	CASSEDRDNQPQHF
TRBJ2-7	TRBV27	.	once	TGTGCCAGCAGACCCCTTGGGAGCTACGAGCAGTACTTC	CASRPLGSYEQYF